This TCR beta chain came from a study of T cells in Graves' hyperthyroidism and ophthalmopathy. Study observations and caveats: Blood shared most expanded thyroid clonotypes above 0.001.

Amplification of TCR beta CDR3 regions was performed using RNA transcripts as template. Researchers ran a first-round RT-PCR on the TCR CDR3 using the HTBI primer set. TCRdb re-called the multiplex PCR reads through MiXCR, storing one row per CDR3 protein. The table records some 350,000 distinct CDR3 sequences, 15% to 20% of them present only once. Germline lookup yields CDR1 LNHNV and CDR2 YYDKDF (reference sequence). The CDR3 has 15 residues. With V trimmed by 1 base and J by 3 bases, 5 bases remained unmatched. Researchers barred patients who had uncontrolled infection, other autoimmune disease, pregnancy or lactation. This clonotype was found many times. Its target is not known.

This TCR was recovered from a woman aged 18-35 years with Graves' hyperthyroidism. Input material: blood. This chain joins TRBV15 and TRBJ2-7, with 8 bases that match TRBD2. The DNA for the CDR3 is TGTGCCACCAGCAGAGGCCCGGGGACTAGCTACGAGCAGTACTTC. Its protein is CATSRGPGTSYEQYF.